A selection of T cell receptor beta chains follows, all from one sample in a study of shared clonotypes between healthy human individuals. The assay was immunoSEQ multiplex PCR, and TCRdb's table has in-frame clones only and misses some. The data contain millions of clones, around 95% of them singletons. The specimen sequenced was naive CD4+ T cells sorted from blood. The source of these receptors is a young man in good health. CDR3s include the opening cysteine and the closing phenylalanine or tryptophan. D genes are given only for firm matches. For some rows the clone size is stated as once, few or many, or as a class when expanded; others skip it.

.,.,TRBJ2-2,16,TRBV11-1,TGTGCCAGCAGCCAAGACCCGGTCCCGAACACCGGGGAGCTGTTTTTT,CASSQDPVPNTGELFF
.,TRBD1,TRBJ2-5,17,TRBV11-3,TGTGCCAGCAGCTTACAACCGGGACAGGCATCCCAAGAGACCCAGTACTTC,CASSLQPGQASQETQYF
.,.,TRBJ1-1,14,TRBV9,TGTGCCAGCAGCCCCCGGCCAGCGAACACTGAAGCTTTCTTT,CASSPRPANTEAFF
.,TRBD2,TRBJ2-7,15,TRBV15,TGTGCCACCAGTCTCTTGGCTAGCGGGACGAGCGAGCAGTACTTC,CATSLLASGTSEQYF
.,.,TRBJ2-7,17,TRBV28,TGTGCCAGCAGCACCTCCGGGACACCAAAGGGGTACTACGAGCAGTACTTC,CASSTSGTPKGYYEQYF
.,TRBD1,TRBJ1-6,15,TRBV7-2,TGTGCCAGCAGCCCGACAGGGGGCGCGAACTCACCCCTCCACTTT,CASSPTGGANSPLHF
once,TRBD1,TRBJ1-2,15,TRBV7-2,TGTGCCAGCAGCTTAGTAGGAGGACAGGTCTATGGCTACACCTTC,CASSLVGGQVYGYTF
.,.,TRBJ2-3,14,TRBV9,TGTGCCAGCAGCACGGACTGGGGCACAGATACGCAGTATTTT,CASSTDWGTDTQYF
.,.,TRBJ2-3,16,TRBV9,TGTGCCAGCAGCATCGTCGGGGCAAGATCCACAGATACGCAGTATTTT,CASSIVGARSTDTQYF
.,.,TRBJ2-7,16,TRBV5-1,TGCGCCAGCAGCTTGAGGGTGGCAGTCGGCTCCTACGAGCAGTACTTC,CASSLRVAVGSYEQYF
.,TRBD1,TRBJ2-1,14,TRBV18,TGTGCCAGCTCACCAGGACAGGGTTTCTATGAGCAGTTCTTC,CASSPGQGFYEQFF
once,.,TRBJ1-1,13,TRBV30,TGTGCCTCGATGATGGACAGTAACACTGAAGCTTTCTTT,CASMMDSNTEAFF
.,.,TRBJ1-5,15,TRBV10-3,TGTGCCACCACCACGGGGGGGGCTGGCAATCAGCCCCAGCATTTT,CATTTGGAGNQPQHF
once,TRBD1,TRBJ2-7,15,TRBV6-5,TGTGCCAGCAGATCCCCCCCGGACAGGGGTTACGAGCAGTACTTC,CASRSPPDRGYEQYF
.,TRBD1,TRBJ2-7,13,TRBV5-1,TGCGCCAGCAGTCACGGACAGGGGGGCGAGCAGTACTTC,CASSHGQGGEQYF
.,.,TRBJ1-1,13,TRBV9,TGTGCCAGCAGCAACAGTGGAAACACTGAAGCTTTCTTT,CASSNSGNTEAFF
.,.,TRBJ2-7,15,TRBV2,TGTGCCAGCAGTGAAGCAAGAGGGAACCCCTACGAGCAGTACTTC,CASSEARGNPYEQYF
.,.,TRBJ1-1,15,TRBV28,TGTGCCAGCACCGCGCCCGGGACACTAAACACTGAAGCTTTCTTT,CASTAPGTLNTEAFF
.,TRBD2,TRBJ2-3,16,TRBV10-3,TGTGCCATCAGTCAGGGAAGCGGGGGGGGAACAGATACGCAGTATTTT,CAISQGSGGGTDTQYF
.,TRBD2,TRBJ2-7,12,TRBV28,TGTGCCAGCAGTTTAGCGGGGGGCGAGATCTACTTC,CASSLAGGEIYF
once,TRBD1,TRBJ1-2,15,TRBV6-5,TGTGCCAGCAGCTACGGGACAGCCTCGTTCTATGGCTACACCTTC,CASSYGTASFYGYTF
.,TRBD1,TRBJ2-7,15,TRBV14,TGTGCCAGCAGCCGACAGGGTAGTATCTCCTACGAGCAGTACTTC,CASSRQGSISYEQYF
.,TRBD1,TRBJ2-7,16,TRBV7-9,TGTGCCAGCAGCCTCTGGACAGGGATAATGAGCCACGAGCAGTACTTC,CASSLWTGIMSHEQYF
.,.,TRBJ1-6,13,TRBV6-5,TGTGCCAGCAGTGTTGGGTCGTGGGCACCCCTCCACTTT,CASSVGSWAPLHF
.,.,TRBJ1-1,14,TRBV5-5,TGTGCCAGCAGCTTGTCACTCTCGAACACTGAAGCTTTCTTT,CASSLSLSNTEAFF
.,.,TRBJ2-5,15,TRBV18,TGTGCCAGCTCACCCCGGGTCCCGGGGGAAGAGACCCAGTACTTC,CASSPRVPGEETQYF
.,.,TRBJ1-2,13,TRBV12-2,TGTGCAAGTCGCTTAGTGGCCCGATATGGCTACACCTTC,CASRLVARYGYTF
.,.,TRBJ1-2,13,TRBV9,TGTGCCAGCAGCGTGGACAGTGACTATGGCTACACCTTC,CASSVDSDYGYTF
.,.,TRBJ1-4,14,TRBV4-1,TGCGCCAGCAGCCAAACCTTCGGGGGAGAAAAACTGTTTTTT,CASSQTFGGEKLFF
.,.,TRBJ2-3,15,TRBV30,TGTGCCTGGAGCCGATGGGACCAAAGCACAGATACGCAGTATTTT,CAWSRWDQSTDTQYF
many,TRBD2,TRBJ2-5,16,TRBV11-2,TGTGCCAGCAGCATACCGGGGCGCGGGAGAGGAGAGACCCAGTACTTC,CASSIPGRGRGETQYF
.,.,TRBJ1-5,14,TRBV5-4,TGTGCCAGCAGCTTGGAGCCAGATAATCAGCCCCAGCATTTT,CASSLEPDNQPQHF
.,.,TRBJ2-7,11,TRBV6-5,TGTGCCAGCACCGGGACCTACGAGCAGTACTTC,CASTGTYEQYF
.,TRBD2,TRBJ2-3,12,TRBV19,TGTGCCAGTGCGGGGGGGTCAGATACGCAGTATTTT,CASAGGSDTQYF
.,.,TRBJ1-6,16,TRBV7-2,TGTGCCAGCAGCTTAGTATCCGGAGGCGGAAATTCACCCCTCCACTTT,CASSLVSGGGNSPLHF
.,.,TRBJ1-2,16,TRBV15,TGTGCCACCAGCAGAGATGTAACGCCCACCAACTATGGCTACACCTTC,CATSRDVTPTNYGYTF